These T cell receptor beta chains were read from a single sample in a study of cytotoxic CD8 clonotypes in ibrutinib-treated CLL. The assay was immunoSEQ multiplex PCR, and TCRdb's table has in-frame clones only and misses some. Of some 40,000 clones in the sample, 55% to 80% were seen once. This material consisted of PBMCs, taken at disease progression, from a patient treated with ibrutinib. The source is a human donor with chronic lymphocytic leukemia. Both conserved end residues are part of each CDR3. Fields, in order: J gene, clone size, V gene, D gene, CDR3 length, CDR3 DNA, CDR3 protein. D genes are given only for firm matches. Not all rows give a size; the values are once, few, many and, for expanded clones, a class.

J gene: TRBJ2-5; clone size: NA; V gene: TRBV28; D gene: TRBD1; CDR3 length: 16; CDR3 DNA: TGTGCCAGCCGGCCCCGACGGACAGGATTTTTGGAGACCCAGTACTTC; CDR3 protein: CASRPRRTGFLETQYF
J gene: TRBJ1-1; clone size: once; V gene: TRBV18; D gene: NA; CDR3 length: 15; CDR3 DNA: TGTGCCATCCGTGGGACCGAAGGATTAAACACTGAAGCTTTCTTT; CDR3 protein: CAIRGTEGLNTEAFF
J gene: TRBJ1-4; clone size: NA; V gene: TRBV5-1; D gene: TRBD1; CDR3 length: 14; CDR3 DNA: TGCGCCAGCAGATCTACAGGGGGCGGTGAAAAACTGTTTTTT; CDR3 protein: CASRSTGGGEKLFF
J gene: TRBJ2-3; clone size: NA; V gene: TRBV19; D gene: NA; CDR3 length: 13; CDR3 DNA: TGTGCCAGTAGTACCACCCAGAGTGGGCCGCAGTATTTT; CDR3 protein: CASSTTQSGPQYF
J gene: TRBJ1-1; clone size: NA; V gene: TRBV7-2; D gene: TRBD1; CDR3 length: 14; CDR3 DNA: TGTGCCAGCAGCTTAAGGGGGCGTCTCACTGAAGCTTTCTTT; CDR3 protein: CASSLRGRLTEAFF
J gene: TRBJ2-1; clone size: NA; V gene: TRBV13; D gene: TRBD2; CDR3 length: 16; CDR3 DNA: TGTGCCAGCAGCTTAGGGGCCGGACTAGCTAGCCATGAGCAGTTCTTC; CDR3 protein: CASSLGAGLASHEQFF
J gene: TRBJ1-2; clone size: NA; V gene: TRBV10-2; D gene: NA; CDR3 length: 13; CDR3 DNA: TGCGCCAGCAGTGGAGTAGGACTGTATAGCTACACCTTC; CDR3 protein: CASSGVGLYSYTF
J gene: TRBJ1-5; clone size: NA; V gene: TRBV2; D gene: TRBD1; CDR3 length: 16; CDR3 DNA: TGTGCCAGCAGTGAATGGGGACAGGGTTGGAATCAGCCCCAGCATTTT; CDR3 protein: CASSEWGQGWNQPQHF
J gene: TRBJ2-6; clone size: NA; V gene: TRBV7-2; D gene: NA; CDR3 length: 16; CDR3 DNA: TGTGCCAGCAGCTTAATTTTCCTCTCTGGGGCCAACGTCCTGACTTTC; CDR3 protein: CASSLIFLSGANVLTF
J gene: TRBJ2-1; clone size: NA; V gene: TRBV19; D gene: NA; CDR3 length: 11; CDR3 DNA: TGTGCCAGTAGTAGGTACAATGAGCAGTTCTTC; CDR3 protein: CASSRYNEQFF
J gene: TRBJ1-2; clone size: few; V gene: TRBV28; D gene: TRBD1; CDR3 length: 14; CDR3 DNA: TGTGCCAGCAGCCCTGAGCACAGGGGTTATGGCTACACCTTC; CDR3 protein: CASSPEHRGYGYTF
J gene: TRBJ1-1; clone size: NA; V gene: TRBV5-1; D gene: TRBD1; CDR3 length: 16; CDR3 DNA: TGCGCCAGCAGCTTGAGTGGGGGACAGATGAACACTGAAGCTTTCTTT; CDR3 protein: CASSLSGGQMNTEAFF
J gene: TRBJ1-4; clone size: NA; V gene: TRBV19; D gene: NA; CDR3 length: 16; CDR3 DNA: TGTGCCAGTAGTCAGGGGTGGACACTCCCAAATGAAAAACTGTTTTTT; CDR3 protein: CASSQGWTLPNEKLFF
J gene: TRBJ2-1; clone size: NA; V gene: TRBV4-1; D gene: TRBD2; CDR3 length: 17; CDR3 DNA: TGCGCCAGCAGCCAAGAAAGAGCGGGAGTCGGGTACAATGAGCAGTTCTTC; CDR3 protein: CASSQERAGVGYNEQFF
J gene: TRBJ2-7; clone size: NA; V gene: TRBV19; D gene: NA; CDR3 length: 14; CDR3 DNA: TGTGCCAGTATGGTGTCGGCTACCTCCTACGAGCAGTACTTC; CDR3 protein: CASMVSATSYEQYF